One and the same sample provided the 13 T cell receptor beta chains below, sequenced in a study of cytomegalovirus exposure and HLA in healthy donors. The repertoire was sequenced with immunoSEQ multiplex PCR; TCRdb's copy has only in-frame clones and lacks some. The sample records about 130,000 clones, about 91% being singletons. The specimen was PBMCs. The receptors derive from a woman in her late teens or twenties in good health and CMV-seronegative.

Details on this clone: One end of the junction is discordant with germline, which a read error may explain. This rearrangement joins TRBV19 to TRBJ2-5; TRBD1 matches at 9 bases. This CDR3 comprises 13 residues. Germline values: CDR1 LNHDA, CDR2 SQIVND (reference sequence). CDR3 region: CASSMDRGEAQYF. CDR3 nucleotide sequence: TGTGCCAGTAGTATGGACAGGGGAGAGGCCCAGTACTTC.

V is TRBV10-3 and J is TRBJ2-7; 8 bases match TRBD1. The CDR3 totals 12 residues. The germline V gene has CDR1 ENHRY and CDR2 SYGVKD. The DNA for the CDR3 is TGTGCCATCAGTGACTGGACAGGGCGGGTGGGCGTC. Residues: CAISDWTGRVGV.

The chain joins TRBV4-2 to TRBJ2-1; 10 nucleotides line up with TRBD2. Germline V gene sequence: CDR1 LGHNA, CDR2 YNFKEQ. V dropped 1 base and J dropped 5; count of bases not matched to a gene: 2. There are 15 residues in the CDR3. CDR3 sequence: CASSQGLAGDNEQFF. The DNA of the CDR3 is TGTGCCAGCAGCCAAGGCCTAGCGGGAGACAATGAGCAGTTCTTC.

The V gene is TRBV2, the J gene TRBJ2-5; weak D call: TRBD2 (5 bases). The CDR3 loop spans 13 amino acids. With 6 bases removed from V and 5 bases from J, the gap between germline ends came to 13 bases. Germline values: CDR1 SNHLY, CDR2 FYNNEI. The CDR3 spells CASSAARGETQYF. The CDR3 DNA follows: TGTGCCAGCAGCGCAGCCCGCGGGGAGACCCAGTACTTC.

The rearrangement joins TRBV9 to TRBJ2-3, with 9 bases that match TRBD1. Germline values: CDR1 SGDLS, CDR2 YYNGEE. V was pared by 6 bases and J by 9 bases, with 14 bases of the junction left unmatched. CDR3 length: 15 residues. The CDR3 loop reads CASTPGTGSSGTQYF. The CDR3 DNA is TGTGCCAGCACCCCCGGGACAGGGTCAAGTGGCACGCAGTATTTT.

The chain links TRBV23-1 to TRBJ1-1, with no clear D. TRBV23-1 is identified as an open reading frame with a role that is uncertain. Trimming shortened V by 5 bases and J by 3 bases, and 22 bases separated the two germline ends. The CDR3 covers 17 residues. CDR3 sequence (DNA): TGCGCCAGCAGTTTCCGACACACCATCTTTACGGACACTGAAGCTTTCTTT. Residues: CASSFRHTIFTDTEAFF.

This clone was picked up one time. This chain links TRBV4-3 with TRBJ1-2; D unresolved. CDR1 is LGHNA, CDR2 YSLEER, per germline. CDR3 length: 13 amino acids. V lost 3 bases and J 8 bases, leaving 13 bases between the germline ends. The CDR3 DNA sequence: TGCGCCAGCAGCCAGACGAGGTTTCACGGCTACACCTTC. This sequence encodes CASSQTRFHGYTF.

Only one count was recorded for this clone. The V and J genes are TRBV6-5 and TRBJ1-5; 9 bases agree with TRBD1. Per the germline V gene, CDR1 is MNHEY and CDR2 is SVGAGI. The CDR3 totals 16 residues. The ends lost 0 bases at V and 1 base at J; junction bases unmatched: 1. The CDR3 sequence: CASSYSGQGSNQPQHF. In DNA, the CDR3 is TGTGCCAGCAGTTACTCTGGACAGGGGAGCAATCAGCCCCAGCATTTT.

The rearrangement uses TRBV7-9 and TRBJ2-2, with TRBD2 matching over 8 bases. V lost 7 bases and J lost 5; bases outside the gene matches: 12. Germline V gene sequence: CDR1 SEHNR, CDR2 FQNEAQ (reference sequence). The CDR3 spans 16 residues. The CDR3 DNA is TGTGCCAGCATCCCCGTGGTAGCGGGGTTAACCGGGGAGCTGTTTTTT. Protein product: CASIPVVAGLTGELFF.

This rearrangement joins TRBV28 to TRBJ1-5, with D unclear. Germline CDR1 is MDHEN and CDR2 is SYDVKM. Deletions cut 5 bases from V and 9 bases from J, with 11 bases between. CDR3 size: 12 residues. CDR3 protein: CASSNPGLPQHF. The CDR3 coding sequence is TGTGCCAGCAGTAATCCGGGGTTGCCCCAGCATTTT.

V gene TRBV25-1 combines with J gene TRBJ2-5, with 9 bases matching TRBD1. J was trimmed by 4 bases and V by 7 bases; bases with no gene match: 13. Looked up from germline, CDR1 is MGHDK and CDR2 is SYGVNS. The CDR3 has 16 residues. The CDR3 DNA reads TGTGCCAGCACCCTGGGACAGGGTGGGTCGGGAGAGACCCAGTACTTC. This translates into CASTLGQGGSGETQYF.

This clone was found once. The V and J genes are TRBV6-6 and TRBJ2-2, with D perhaps TRBD2 (5 bases). Deletions cut 6 bases from V and 8 bases from J, with 13 bases between. The CDR3 covers 13 residues. Germline assignment: CDR1 MNHNY and CDR2 SVGAGI (reference sequence). The CDR3 loop is CASRPSSGGELFF. CDR3 sequence (DNA): TGTGCCAGCAGGCCCTCGTCGGGGGGGGAGCTGTTTTTT.

The rearrangement links TRBV15 to TRBJ1-5; 8 nucleotides align to TRBD1. The V and J ends lost 3 bases and 7 bases, in that order; junction bases with no gene match: 5. From germline, CDR1 is LNHNV and CDR2 YYDKDF (reference sequence). CDR3 length equals 14 residues. This chain's CDR3 is CATSRDREIQPQHF. In DNA form, the CDR3 reads TGTGCCACCAGCAGGGACAGGGAAATCCAGCCCCAGCATTTT.